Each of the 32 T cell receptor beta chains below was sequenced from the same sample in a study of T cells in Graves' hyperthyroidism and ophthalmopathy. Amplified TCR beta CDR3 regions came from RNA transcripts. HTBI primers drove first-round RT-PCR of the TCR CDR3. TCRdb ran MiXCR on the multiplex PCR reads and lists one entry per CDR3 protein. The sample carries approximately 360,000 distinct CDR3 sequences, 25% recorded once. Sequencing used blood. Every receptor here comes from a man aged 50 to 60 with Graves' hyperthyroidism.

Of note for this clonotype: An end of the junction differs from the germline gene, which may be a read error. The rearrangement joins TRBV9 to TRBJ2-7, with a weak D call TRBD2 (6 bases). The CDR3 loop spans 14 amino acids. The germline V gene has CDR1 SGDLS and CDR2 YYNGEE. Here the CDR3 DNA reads TGTGCCAGCAGCTTGCGTCCACGGGGGTACGGGCAGTACTTC. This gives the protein CASSLRPRGYGQYF. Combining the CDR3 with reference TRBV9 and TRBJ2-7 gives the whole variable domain DSGVTQTPKHLITATGQRVTLRCSPRSGDLSVYWYQQSLDQGLQFLIQYYNGEERAKGNILERFSAQQFPDLHSELNLSSLELGDSALYFCASSLRPRGYGQYFGPGTRLTVT.

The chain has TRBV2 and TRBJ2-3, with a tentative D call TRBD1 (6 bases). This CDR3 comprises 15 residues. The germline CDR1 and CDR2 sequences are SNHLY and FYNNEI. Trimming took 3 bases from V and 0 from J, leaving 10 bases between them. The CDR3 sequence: CASSENRASTDTQYF. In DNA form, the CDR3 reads TGTGCCAGCAGTGAGAACAGGGCTAGCACAGATACGCAGTATTTT.

CDR3 sequence: CASSPPISGNTIYF. Here the CDR3 DNA reads TGTGCCAGCAGTCCACCCATATCCGGAAACACCATATATTTT. The chain has TRBV7-2 and TRBJ1-3; no reliable D call. The V gene's germline CDR1 is SGHTA and CDR2 FQGNSA. This CDR3 comprises 14 residues. With 6 bases removed from V and 4 bases from J, the gap between germline ends came to 13 bases.

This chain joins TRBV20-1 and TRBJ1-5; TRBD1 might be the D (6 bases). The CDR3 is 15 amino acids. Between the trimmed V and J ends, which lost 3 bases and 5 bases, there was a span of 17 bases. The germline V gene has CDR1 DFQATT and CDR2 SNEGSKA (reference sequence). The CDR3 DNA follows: TGCAGTGCTAGCTATCAGGGGACCTTCGATCAGCCCCAGCATTTT. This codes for CSASYQGTFDQPQHF.

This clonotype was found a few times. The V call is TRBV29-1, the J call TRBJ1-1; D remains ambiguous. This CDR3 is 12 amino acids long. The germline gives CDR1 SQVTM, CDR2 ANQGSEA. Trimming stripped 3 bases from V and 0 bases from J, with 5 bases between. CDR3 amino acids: CSVDRLNTEAFF. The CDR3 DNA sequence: TGCAGCGTTGATAGGCTGAACACTGAAGCTTTCTTT.

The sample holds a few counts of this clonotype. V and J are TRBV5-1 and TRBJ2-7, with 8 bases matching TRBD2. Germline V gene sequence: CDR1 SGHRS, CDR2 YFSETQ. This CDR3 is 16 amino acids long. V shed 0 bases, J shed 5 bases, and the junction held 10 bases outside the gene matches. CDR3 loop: CASSLVGGRAGDEQYF. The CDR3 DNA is TGCGCCAGCAGCTTGGTCGGGGGTAGAGCGGGGGACGAGCAGTACTTC. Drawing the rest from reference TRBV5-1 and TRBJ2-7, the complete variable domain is KAGVTQTPRYLIKTRGQQVTLSCSPISGHRSVSWYQQTPGQGLQFLFEYFSETQRNKGNFPGRFSGRQFSNSRSEMNVSTLELGDSALYLCASSLVGGRAGDEQYFGPGTRLTVT.

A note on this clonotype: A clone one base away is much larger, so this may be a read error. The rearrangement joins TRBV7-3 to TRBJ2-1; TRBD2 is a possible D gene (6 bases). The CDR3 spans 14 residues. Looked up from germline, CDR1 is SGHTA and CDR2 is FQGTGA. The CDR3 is CASSFSGYYNERFF. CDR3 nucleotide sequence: TGTGCCAGCAGTTTTAGCGGCTACTACAATGAGCGGTTCTTC.

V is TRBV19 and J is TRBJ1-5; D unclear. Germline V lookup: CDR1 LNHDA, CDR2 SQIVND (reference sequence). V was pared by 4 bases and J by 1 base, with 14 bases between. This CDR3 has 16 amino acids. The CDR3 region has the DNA TGTGCCAGTAGTAGGATCGCAGCTGGGAGCAATCAGCCCCAGCATTTT. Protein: CASSRIAAGSNQPQHF.

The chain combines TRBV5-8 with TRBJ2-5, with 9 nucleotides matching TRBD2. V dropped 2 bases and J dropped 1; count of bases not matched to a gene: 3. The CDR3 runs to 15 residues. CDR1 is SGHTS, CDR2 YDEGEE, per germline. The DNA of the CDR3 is TGTGCCAGCAGCTTTAGCGGGAGCACCCAAGAGACCCAGTACTTC. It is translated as CASSFSGSTQETQYF.

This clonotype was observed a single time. The CDR3 DNA sequence: TGTGCCAGCAGTTACTCGAGAGACCGGCAGACCCAGTACTTC. It translates to CASSYSRDRQTQYF. The V call is TRBV6-2 or TRBV6-3, the J call TRBJ2-5; no reliable D call. Trimming pared 0 bases from V and 6 bases from J, leaving 11 bases between. The germline gives CDR1 MNHEY, CDR2 SVGEGT. The CDR3 extends over 14 amino acids.

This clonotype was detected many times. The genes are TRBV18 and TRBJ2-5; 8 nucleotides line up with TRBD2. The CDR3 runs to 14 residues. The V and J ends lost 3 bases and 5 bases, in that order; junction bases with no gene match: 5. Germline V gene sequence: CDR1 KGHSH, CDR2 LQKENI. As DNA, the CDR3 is TGTGCCAGCTCACCGAGCGGGAGAGGGGAGACCCAGTACTTC. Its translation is CASSPSGRGETQYF.

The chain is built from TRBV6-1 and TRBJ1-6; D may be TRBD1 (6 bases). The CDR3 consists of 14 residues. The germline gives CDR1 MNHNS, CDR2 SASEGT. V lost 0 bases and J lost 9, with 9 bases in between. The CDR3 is CASSEARGSSPLHF. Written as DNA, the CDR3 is TGTGCCAGCAGTGAAGCCAGGGGAAGTTCACCCCTCCACTTT.

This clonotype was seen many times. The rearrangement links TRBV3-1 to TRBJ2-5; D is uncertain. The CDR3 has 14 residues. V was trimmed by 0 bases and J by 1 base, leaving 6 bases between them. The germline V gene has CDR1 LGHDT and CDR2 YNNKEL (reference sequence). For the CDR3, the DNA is TGTGCCAGCAGCCAAGAGTGGCGCCAAGAGACCCAGTACTTC. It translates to CASSQEWRQETQYF.

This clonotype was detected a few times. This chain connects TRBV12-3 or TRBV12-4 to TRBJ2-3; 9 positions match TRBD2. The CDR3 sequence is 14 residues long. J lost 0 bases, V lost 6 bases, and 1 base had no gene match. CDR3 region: CASSTSGSTDTQYF. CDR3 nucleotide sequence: TGTGCCAGCAGCACTAGCGGGAGCACAGATACGCAGTATTTT.

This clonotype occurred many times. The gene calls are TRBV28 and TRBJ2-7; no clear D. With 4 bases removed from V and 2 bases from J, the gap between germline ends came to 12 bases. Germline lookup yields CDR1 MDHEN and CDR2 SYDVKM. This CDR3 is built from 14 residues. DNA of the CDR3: TGTGCCAGCAGTTCCCCCCCCCGGACCTACGAGCAGTACTTC. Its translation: CASSSPPRTYEQYF.

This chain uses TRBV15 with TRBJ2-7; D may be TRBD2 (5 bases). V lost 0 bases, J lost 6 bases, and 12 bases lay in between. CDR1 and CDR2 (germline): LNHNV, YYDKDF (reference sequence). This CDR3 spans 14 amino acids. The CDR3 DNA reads TGTGCCACCAGCAGAGACGTGGGAGTTCCCGAGCAGTACTTC. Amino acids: CATSRDVGVPEQYF.

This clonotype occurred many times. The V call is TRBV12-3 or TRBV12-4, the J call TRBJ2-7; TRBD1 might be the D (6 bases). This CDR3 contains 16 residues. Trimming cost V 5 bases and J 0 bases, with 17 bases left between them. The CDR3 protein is CASSENGQNPSYEQYF. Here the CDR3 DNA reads TGTGCCAGCAGTGAAAACGGACAGAATCCCTCCTACGAGCAGTACTTC.

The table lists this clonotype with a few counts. This CDR3 reads CASSLRPKGGEQFF. CDR3 DNA: TGCGCCAGCAGCCTGCGCCCAAAGGGAGGTGAGCAGTTCTTC. This chain links TRBV5-1 with TRBJ2-1; D possibly corresponds to TRBD2 (6 bases). The CDR3 extends over 14 amino acids. Between the trimmed V and J ends, which lost 4 bases and 9 bases, there was a span of 17 bases. Germline CDR1 SGHRS, CDR2 YFSETQ.

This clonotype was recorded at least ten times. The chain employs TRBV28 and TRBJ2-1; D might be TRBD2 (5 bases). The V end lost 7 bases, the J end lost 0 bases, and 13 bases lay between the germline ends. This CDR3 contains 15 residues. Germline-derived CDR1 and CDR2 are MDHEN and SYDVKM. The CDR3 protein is CASTFGVASYNEQFF. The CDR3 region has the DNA TGTGCCAGCACCTTCGGGGTGGCCTCCTACAATGAGCAGTTCTTC.

For the CDR3, the DNA is TGTGCCAGCAATAAGGGGGCGCTTGGGGCCAACGTCCTGACTTTC. This translates into CASNKGALGANVLTF. This chain connects TRBV6-1 to TRBJ2-6, with 7 positions matching TRBD1. J gave up 3 bases and V 7 bases, and 6 bases lay outside the gene matches. CDR3 length: 15 residues. Germline assignment: CDR1 MNHNS and CDR2 SASEGT.

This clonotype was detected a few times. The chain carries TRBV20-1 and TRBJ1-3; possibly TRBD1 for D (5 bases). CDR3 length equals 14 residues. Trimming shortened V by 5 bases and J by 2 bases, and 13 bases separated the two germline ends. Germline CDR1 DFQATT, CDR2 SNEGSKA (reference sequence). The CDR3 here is CSAFSSGAGNTIYF. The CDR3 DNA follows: TGCAGTGCTTTCTCGTCGGGGGCTGGAAACACCATATATTTT.

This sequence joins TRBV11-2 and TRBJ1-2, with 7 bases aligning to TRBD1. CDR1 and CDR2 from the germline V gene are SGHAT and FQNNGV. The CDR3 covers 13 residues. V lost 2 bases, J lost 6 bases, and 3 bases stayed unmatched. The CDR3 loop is CASSLSDRDGYTF. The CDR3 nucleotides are TGTGCCAGCAGCTTAAGTGACAGGGATGGCTACACCTTC.

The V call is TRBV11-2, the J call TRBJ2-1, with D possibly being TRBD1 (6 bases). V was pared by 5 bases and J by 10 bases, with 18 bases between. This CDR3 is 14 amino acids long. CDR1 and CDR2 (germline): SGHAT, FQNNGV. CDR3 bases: TGTGCCAGCAGCACCCAACAGGGAATAAGCGAGCAGTTCTTC. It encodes CASSTQQGISEQFF.

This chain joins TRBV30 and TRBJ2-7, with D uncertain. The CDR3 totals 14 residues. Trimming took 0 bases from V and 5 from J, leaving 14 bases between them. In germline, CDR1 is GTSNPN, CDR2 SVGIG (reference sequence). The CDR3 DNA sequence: TGTGCCTGGAGTGTGAACATGGGTCGCGACGAGCAGTACTTC. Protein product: CAWSVNMGRDEQYF.

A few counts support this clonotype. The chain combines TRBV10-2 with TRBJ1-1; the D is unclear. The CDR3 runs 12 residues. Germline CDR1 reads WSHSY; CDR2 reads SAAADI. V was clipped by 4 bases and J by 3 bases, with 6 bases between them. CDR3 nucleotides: TGCGCCAGCAGTGTACAAGACACTGAAGCTTTCTTT. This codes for CASSVQDTEAFF.

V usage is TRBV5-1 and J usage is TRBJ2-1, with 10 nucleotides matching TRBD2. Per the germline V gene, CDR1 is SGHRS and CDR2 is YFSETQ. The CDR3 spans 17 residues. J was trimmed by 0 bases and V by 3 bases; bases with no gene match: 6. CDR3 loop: CASSYGLAENSYNEQFF. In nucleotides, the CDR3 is TGCGCCAGCAGCTATGGACTAGCGGAAAACTCCTACAATGAGCAGTTCTTC.

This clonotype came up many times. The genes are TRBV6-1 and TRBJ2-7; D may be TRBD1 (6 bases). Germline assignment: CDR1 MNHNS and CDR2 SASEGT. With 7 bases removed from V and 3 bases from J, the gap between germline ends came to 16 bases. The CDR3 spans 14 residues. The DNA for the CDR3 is TGTGCCAGCATCTTGACAGGAGGAGGCTACGAGCAGTACTTC. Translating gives CASILTGGGYEQYF.

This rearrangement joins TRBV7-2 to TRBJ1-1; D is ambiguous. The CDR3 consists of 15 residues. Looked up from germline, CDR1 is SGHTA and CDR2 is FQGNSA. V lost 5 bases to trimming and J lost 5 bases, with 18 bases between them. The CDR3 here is CASSPAGSGWTEAFF. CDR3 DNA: TGTGCCAGCAGCCCAGCGGGATCGGGTTGGACTGAAGCTTTCTTT.

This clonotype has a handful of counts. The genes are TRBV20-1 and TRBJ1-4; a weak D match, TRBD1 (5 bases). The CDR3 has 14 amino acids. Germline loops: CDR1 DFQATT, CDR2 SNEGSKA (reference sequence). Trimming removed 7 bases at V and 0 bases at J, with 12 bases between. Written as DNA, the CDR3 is TGCAGTGAGCGGGACCTTGCAACTAATGAAAAACTGTTTTTT. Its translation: CSERDLATNEKLFF.

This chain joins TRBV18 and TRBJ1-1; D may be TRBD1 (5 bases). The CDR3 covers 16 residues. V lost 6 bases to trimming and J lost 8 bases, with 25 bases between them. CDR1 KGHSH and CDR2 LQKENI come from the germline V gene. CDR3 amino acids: CASSVQGPMGLGEAFF. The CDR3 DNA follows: TGTGCCAGCTCCGTCCAGGGCCCGATGGGGTTAGGCGAAGCTTTCTTT.

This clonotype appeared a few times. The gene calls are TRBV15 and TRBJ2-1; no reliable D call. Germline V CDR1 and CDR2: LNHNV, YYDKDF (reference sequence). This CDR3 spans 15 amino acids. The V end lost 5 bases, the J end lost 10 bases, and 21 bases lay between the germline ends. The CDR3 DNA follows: TGTGCCACCAGCGAGGAACGAACCCGTTCCCGGGAGCAGTTCTTC. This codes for CATSEERTRSREQFF.

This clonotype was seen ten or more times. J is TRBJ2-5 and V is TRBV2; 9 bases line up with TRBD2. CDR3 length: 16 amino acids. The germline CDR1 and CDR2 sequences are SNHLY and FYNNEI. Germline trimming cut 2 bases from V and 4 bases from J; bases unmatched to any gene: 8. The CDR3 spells CASSEWLAGPGETQYF. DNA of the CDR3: TGTGCCAGCAGTGAATGGCTAGCGGGGCCCGGAGAGACCCAGTACTTC.